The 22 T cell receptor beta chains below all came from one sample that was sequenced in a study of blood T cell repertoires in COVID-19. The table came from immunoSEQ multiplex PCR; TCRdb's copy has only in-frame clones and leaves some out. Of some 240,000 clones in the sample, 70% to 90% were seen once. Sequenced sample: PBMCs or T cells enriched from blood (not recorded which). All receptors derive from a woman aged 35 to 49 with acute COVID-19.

CDR3 protein: CASSFDSWTGVQETQYF. DNA for the CDR3: TGTGCCAGCAGCTTTGACTCGTGGACAGGGGTACAAGAGACCCAGTACTTC. The chain is built from TRBV5-5 and TRBJ2-5; 9 bases align to TRBD1. Germline assignment: CDR1 SGHKS and CDR2 YYEKEE (reference sequence). This CDR3 contains 17 residues. J lost 2 bases, V lost 2 bases, and 10 bases had no gene match.

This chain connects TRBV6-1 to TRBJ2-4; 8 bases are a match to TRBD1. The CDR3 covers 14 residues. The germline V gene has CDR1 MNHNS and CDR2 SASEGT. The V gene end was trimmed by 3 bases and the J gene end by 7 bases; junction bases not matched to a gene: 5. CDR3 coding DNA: TGTGCCAGCAGTGACCGGACAGGGTTGAACATTCAGTACTTC. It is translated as CASSDRTGLNIQYF.

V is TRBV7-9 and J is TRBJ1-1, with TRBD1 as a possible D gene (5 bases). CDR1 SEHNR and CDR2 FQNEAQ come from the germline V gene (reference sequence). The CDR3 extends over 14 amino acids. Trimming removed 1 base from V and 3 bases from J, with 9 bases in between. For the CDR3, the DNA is TGTGCCAGCAGCTTAGAGGGGATATACACTGAAGCTTTCTTT. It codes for CASSLEGIYTEAFF.

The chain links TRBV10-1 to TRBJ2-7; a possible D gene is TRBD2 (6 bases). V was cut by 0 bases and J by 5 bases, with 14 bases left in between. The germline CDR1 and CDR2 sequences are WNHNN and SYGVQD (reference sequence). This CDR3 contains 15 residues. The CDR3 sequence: CASSESGGGRDEQYF. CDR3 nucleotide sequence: TGCGCCAGCAGTGAGTCCGGGGGTGGTAGGGACGAGCAGTACTTC.

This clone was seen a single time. DNA of the CDR3: TGTGCCAGCAGCGAACGGAGGGGAAACACCATATATTTT. The encoded protein is CASSERRGNTIYF. The J gene is TRBJ1-3, the V gene TRBV7-3; no definite D call. The CDR3 has 13 amino acids. The V gene lost 5 bases and the J gene lost 4 bases, with 9 bases spanning the gap. CDR1 is SGHTA and CDR2 is FQGTGA in the germline V gene.

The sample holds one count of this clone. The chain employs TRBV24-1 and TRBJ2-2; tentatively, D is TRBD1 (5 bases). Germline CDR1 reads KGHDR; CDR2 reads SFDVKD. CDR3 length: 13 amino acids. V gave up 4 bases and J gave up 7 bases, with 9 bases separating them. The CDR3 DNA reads TGTGCCACCAGTGACAGGGATGGCGGGGAGCTGTTTTTT. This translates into CATSDRDGGELFF.

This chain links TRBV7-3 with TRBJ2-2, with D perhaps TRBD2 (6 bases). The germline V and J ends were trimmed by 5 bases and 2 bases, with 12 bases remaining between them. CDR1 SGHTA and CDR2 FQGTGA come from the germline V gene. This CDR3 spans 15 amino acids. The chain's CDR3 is CASSPSTSNTGELFF. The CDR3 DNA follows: TGTGCCAGCAGCCCCTCGACTAGTAACACCGGGGAGCTGTTTTTT.

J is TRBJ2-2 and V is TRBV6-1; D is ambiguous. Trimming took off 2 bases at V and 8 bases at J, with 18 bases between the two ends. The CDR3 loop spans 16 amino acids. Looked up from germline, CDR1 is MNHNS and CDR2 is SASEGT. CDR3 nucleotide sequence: TGTGCCAGCAGTGAAATACCCGATCCTTCCGCGGGGGAGCTGTTTTTT. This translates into CASSEIPDPSAGELFF.

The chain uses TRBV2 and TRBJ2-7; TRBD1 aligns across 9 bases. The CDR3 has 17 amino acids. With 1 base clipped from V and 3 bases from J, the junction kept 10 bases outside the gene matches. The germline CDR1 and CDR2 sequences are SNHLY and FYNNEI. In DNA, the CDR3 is TGTGCCAGCAGTGAAGAATGGTGGGGGACAGGGCTCTACGAGCAGTACTTC. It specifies CASSEEWWGTGLYEQYF.

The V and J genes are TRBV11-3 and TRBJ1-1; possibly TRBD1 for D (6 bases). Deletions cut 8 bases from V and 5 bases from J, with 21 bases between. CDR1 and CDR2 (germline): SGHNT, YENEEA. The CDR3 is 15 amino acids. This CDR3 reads CASQGTLRDVTEAFF. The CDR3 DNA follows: TGTGCCAGCCAGGGGACATTACGAGACGTAACTGAAGCTTTCTTT.

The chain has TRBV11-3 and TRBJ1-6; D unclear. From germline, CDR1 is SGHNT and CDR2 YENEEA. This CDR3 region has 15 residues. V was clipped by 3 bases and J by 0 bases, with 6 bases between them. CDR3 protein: CASSFGDSYNSPLHF. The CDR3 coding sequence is TGTGCCAGCAGCTTCGGGGACTCCTATAATTCACCCCTCCACTTT.

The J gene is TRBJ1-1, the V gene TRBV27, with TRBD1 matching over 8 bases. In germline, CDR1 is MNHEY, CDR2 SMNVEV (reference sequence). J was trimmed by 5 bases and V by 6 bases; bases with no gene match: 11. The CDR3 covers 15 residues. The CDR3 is CASRGLTGESTEAFF. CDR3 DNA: TGTGCCAGCAGGGGGTTGACAGGGGAGTCAACTGAAGCTTTCTTT.

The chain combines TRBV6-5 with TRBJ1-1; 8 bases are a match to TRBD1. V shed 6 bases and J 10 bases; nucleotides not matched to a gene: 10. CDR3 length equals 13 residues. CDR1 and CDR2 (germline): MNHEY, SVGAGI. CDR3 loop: CASSSPTGGSAFF. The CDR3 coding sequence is TGTGCCAGCAGCAGCCCCACAGGGGGGTCAGCTTTCTTT.

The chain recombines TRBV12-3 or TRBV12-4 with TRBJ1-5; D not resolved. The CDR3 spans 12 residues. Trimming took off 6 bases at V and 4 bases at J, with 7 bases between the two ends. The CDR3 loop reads CASRLVNQPQHF. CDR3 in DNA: TGTGCCAGCAGACTAGTGAATCAGCCCCAGCATTTT.

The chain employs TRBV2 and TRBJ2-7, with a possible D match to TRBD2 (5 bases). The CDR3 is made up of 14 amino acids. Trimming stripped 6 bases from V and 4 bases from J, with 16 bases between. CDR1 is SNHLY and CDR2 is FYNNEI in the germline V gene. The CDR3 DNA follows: TGTGCCAGCAGCCCGGGGTCCCAGAGTTACGAGCAGTACTTC. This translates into CASSPGSQSYEQYF. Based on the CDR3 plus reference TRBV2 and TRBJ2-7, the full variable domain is EPEVTQTPSHQVTQMGQEVILRCVPISNHLYFYWYRQILGQKVEFLVSFYNNEISEKSEIFDDQFSVERPDGSNFTLKIRSTKLEDSAMYFCASSPGSQSYEQYFGPGTRLTVT.

The CDR3, as DNA: TGTGCCAGTAGTGTGGGTGAGAGGGTCCCGAACACTGAAGCTTTCTTT. This encodes CASSVGERVPNTEAFF. J is TRBJ1-1 and V is TRBV19; D call uncertain. Trimming removed 5 bases at V and 1 base at J, with 17 bases between. Per germline, CDR1 LNHDA and CDR2 SQIVND (reference sequence). The CDR3 covers 16 residues.

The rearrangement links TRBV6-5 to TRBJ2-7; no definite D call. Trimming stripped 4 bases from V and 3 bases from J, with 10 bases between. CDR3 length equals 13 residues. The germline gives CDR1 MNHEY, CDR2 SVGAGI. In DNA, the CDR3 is TGTGCCAGCAGTTTAGTACAGAACTACGAGCAGTACTTC. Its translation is CASSLVQNYEQYF.

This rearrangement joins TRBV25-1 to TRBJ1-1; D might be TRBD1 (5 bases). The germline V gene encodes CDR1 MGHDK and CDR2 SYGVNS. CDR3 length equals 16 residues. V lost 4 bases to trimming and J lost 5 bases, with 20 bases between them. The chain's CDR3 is CASSAKAGHKVTEAFF. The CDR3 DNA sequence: TGTGCCAGCAGTGCAAAAGCAGGACATAAGGTTACTGAAGCTTTCTTT.

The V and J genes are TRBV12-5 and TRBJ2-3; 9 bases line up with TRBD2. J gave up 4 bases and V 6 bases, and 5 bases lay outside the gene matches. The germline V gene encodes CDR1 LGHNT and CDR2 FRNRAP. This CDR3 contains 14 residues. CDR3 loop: CASGGAGGPDTQYF. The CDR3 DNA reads TGTGCTAGTGGGGGGGCGGGGGGGCCAGATACGCAGTATTTT.

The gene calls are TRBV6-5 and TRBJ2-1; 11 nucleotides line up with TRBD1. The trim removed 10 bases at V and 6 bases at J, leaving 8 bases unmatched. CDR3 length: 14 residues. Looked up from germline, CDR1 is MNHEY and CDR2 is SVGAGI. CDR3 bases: TGTGCCACCCAGAGTGGGACAGGGGGCAATGAGCAGTTCTTC. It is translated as CATQSGTGGNEQFF.

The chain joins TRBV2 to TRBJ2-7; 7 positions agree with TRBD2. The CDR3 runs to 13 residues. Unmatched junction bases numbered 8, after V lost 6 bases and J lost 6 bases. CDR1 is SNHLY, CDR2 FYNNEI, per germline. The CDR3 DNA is TGTGCCAGCAGCGGGATGGGGGGGGTCGAGCAGTACTTC. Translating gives CASSGMGGVEQYF. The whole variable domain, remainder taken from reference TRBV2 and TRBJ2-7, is EPEVTQTPSHQVTQMGQEVILRCVPISNHLYFYWYRQILGQKVEFLVSFYNNEISEKSEIFDDQFSVERPDGSNFTLKIRSTKLEDSAMYFCASSGMGGVEQYFGPGTRLTVT.

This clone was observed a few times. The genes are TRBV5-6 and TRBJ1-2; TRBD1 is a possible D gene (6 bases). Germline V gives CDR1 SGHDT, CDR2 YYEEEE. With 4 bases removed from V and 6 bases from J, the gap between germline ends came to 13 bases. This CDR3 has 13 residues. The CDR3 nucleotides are TGTGCCAGCAGCACCACTACAGGGAATGGCTACACCTTC. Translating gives CASSTTTGNGYTF.